This T cell receptor beta chain came from a study of CD8 T cells in ankylosing spondylitis. V lost 5 bases and J 2 bases, leaving 12 bases between the germline ends. This CDR3 comprises 14 residues. Germline CDR1 is SGHDT and CDR2 is YYEEEE. This clonotype has only a few counts. The target antigen is unknown. Findings and caveats of the study: Blood of patients with ankylosing spondylitis appeared to be characterized by a TCR beta motif of about eight highly homologous variants. Significant enrichment of disease-linked clones was reportedly seen in matched ankylosing spondylitis synovial fluid.

Quantitative 5'-RACE with molecular barcodes produced the TCR beta libraries. TCRdb re-called the 5' RACE reads with MiXCR, one entry per CDR3 protein. The data show just under 550,000 distinct CDR3 sequences, 9.5% to 15% seen once. What was sequenced was blood, either unsorted or a sorted T cell fraction (not recorded which). V gene TRBV5-6 combines with J gene TRBJ2-3, with a weak D call TRBD2 (6 bases). This TCR derives from a male donor with ankylosing spondylitis. CDR3 nucleotides: TGTGCCAGCAGGGAGGGATATTACACAGATACGCAGTATTTT. This encodes CASREGYYTDTQYF.